This T cell receptor (beta chain) was profiled in a study of cytomegalovirus exposure and HLA in healthy donors. The wider study: Most donors, 81% of more than 300 genotyped, fell in the Caucasian-associated ancestry cluster.

In regard to this clone: Its antigen is unidentified.

The study, taken as a whole, reports: The classifier reportedly diagnosed cytomegalovirus status with high sensitivity and specificity. The Asian-associated ancestry cluster reportedly had fewer N-insertions than the roughly 670-donor mean in a later analysis.

Participants comprised healthy donors of bone marrow. V was clipped by 4 bases and J by 8 bases; unmatched bases: 11. Germline CDR1 is LGHNA and CDR2 is YNFKEQ. This CDR3 has 17 residues. PCR primers comprised 60 Vbeta and 13 Jbeta primers. The method was immunoSEQ multiplex PCR; TCRdb's version includes in-frame clones alone and lacks a portion of them. Found here are some 190,000 clones, roughly 86% of them singletons; the top ten hold around 3.6%. The clonotype comes from a man aged 35-49 years in good health and CMV-seropositive. Input material: PBMCs. This chain joins TRBV4-2 and TRBJ2-1; 13 bases line up with TRBD2. CDR3 residues: CASSLGLAGAPGDEQFF. The CDR3 nucleotides are TGTGCCAGCAGCCTTGGACTAGCGGGAGCCCCGGGAGATGAGCAGTTCTTC.